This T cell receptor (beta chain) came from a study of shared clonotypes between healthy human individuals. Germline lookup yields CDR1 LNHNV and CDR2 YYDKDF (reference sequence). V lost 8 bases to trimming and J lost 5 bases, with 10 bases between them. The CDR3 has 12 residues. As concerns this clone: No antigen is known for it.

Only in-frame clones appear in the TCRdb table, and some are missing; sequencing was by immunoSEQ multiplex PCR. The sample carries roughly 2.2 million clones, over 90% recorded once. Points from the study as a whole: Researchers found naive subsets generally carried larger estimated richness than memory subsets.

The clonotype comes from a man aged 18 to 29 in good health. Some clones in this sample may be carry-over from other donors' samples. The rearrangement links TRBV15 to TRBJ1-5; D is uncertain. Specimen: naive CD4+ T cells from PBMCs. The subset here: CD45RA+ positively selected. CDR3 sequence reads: CATGTPYQPQHF. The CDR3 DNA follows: TGTGCCACCGGCACCCCATATCAGCCCCAGCATTTT.